Listed here are 14 T cell receptor beta chains from one sample, sequenced in a study of T cell responses to AZD1222 COVID-19 vaccine. The data were produced by immunoSEQ multiplex PCR, yet TCRdb's version contains in-frame clones alone and is incomplete. The table lists 98,000 or so clones, 84% of them singletons. The source material was peripheral blood, sampled 28 days after the second AZD1222 dose. These receptors were collected from an adult who received the AZD1222 COVID-19 vaccine.

This chain connects TRBV5-4 to TRBJ1-1; D may be TRBD1 (6 bases). Germline CDR1 and CDR2: SGHNT and YYREEE (reference sequence). This CDR3 has 17 residues. V gave up 0 bases and J gave up 1 base, with 16 bases separating them. CDR3 DNA: TGTGCCAGCAGCTTGGCCGGGGCAGGGACATCGAACACTGAAGCTTTCTTT. This codes for CASSLAGAGTSNTEAFF.

The V call is TRBV27, the J call TRBJ2-7, with 8 bases lining up with TRBD1. Germline V gene sequence: CDR1 MNHEY, CDR2 SMNVEV (reference sequence). This CDR3 contains 14 residues. After removal of 5 bases from V and 3 bases from J, the junction contained 6 bases not matched to a gene. The CDR3 DNA reads TGTGCCAGCAGTCAACTCGGACAGGGCTACGAGCAGTACTTC. Encoded protein: CASSQLGQGYEQYF.

J is TRBJ1-2 and V is TRBV6-5; 7 nucleotides agree with TRBD1. The ends lost 5 bases at V and 8 bases at J; junction bases unmatched: 8. The germline V gene encodes CDR1 MNHEY and CDR2 SVGAGI. The CDR3 has 13 residues. CDR3 DNA: TGTGCCAGCAGTCCCCCCAGGGGGGGAGGCTACACCTTC. Amino acids: CASSPPRGGGYTF.

The J gene is TRBJ2-1, the V gene TRBV5-1, with TRBD2 identical over 12 bases. The J segment lost 3 bases and the V segment lost 3 bases, leaving 4 bases of the junction unmatched. Per the germline V gene, CDR1 is SGHRS and CDR2 is YFSETQ. The CDR3 runs to 16 residues. CDR3 nucleotides: TGCGCCAGCAGCTCCCTACTAGCGGGGGGCTACAATGAGCAGTTCTTC. Translation gives CASSSLLAGGYNEQFF.

This clone has only one observation. V usage is TRBV7-9 and J usage is TRBJ2-7; no firm D call. The germline V gene encodes CDR1 SEHNR and CDR2 FQNEAQ (reference sequence). The CDR3 sequence is 14 residues long. Deletions cut 4 bases from V and 1 base from J, with 11 bases between. The chain's CDR3 is CASSSRPGSYEQYF. CDR3 sequence (DNA): TGTGCCAGCAGCTCTCGTCCCGGGTCCTACGAGCAGTACTTC.

This chain connects TRBV7-9 to TRBJ1-5; 8 bases align to TRBD1. J gave up 6 bases and V 4 bases, and 5 bases lay outside the gene matches. The CDR3 loop spans 14 amino acids. Germline V gives CDR1 SEHNR, CDR2 FQNEAQ (reference sequence). CDR3 DNA sequence: TGTGCCAGCAGCTCCGCAGGGGGCGGTCAGCCCCAGCATTTT. Protein: CASSSAGGGQPQHF.

J is TRBJ2-7 and V is TRBV7-9; tentative D call: TRBD2 (5 bases). With 5 bases removed from V and 4 bases from J, the gap between germline ends came to 15 bases. The CDR3 totals 14 residues. Germline V gene lookup returns CDR1 SEHNR and CDR2 FQNEAQ (reference sequence). The CDR3 DNA follows: TGTGCCAGCAGCCAACTCACGGGGAGTTACGAGCAGTACTTC. This encodes CASSQLTGSYEQYF.

The chain is built from TRBV12-3 or TRBV12-4 and TRBJ2-7; D ambiguous. V lost 6 bases and J lost 6, with 15 bases in between. The CDR3 contains 13 residues. CDR3: CASRFAGSSEQYF. The CDR3, as DNA: TGTGCCAGCAGATTTGCTGGATCGAGCGAGCAGTACTTC.

V and J are TRBV18 and TRBJ2-3; a possible D gene is TRBD2 (5 bases). The CDR3 length is 17 residues. The germline CDR1 and CDR2 sequences are KGHSH and LQKENI. Trimming cost V 3 bases and J 2 bases, with 18 bases left between them. CDR3 in amino acids: CASSPVRVSPLTDTQYF. CDR3 nucleotides: TGTGCCAGCTCACCGGTGAGGGTATCACCTCTCACAGATACGCAGTATTTT.

The V gene is TRBV10-2, the J gene TRBJ1-2; 9 positions agree with TRBD1. CDR1 is WSHSY, CDR2 SAAADI, per germline. With 3 bases clipped from V and 8 bases from J, the junction kept 7 bases outside the gene matches. The CDR3 runs 14 residues. CDR3 sequence reads: CASSETDRGRGYTF. DNA for the CDR3: TGCGCCAGCAGTGAAACGGACAGGGGAAGGGGCTACACCTTC.

The rearrangement joins TRBV5-1 to TRBJ1-2, with D uncertain. Trimming stripped 0 bases from V and 1 base from J, with 7 bases between. The CDR3 has 14 residues. Germline assignment: CDR1 SGHRS and CDR2 YFSETQ. The CDR3 reads CASSLGVSNYGYTF. The CDR3 nucleotides read TGCGCCAGCAGCTTGGGGGTCAGTAACTATGGCTACACCTTC.

The J gene is TRBJ2-3, the V gene TRBV10-3; 11 nucleotides line up with TRBD2. With 4 bases clipped from V and 5 bases from J, the junction kept 5 bases outside the gene matches. Per the germline V gene, CDR1 is ENHRY and CDR2 is SYGVKD. CDR3 length equals 15 residues. The DNA of the CDR3 is TGTGCCATCAGTGTAGCGGGGGGGCCTGGAGATACGCAGTATTTT. Its protein is CAISVAGGPGDTQYF.

Only a few counts were recorded for this clone. The chain recombines TRBV7-9 with TRBJ1-2; D remains unclear. V was clipped by 4 bases and J by 1 base, with 13 bases between them. Germline lookup yields CDR1 SEHNR and CDR2 FQNEAQ (reference sequence). This CDR3 is 15 amino acids long. CDR3 residues: CASSSDGGYNYGYTF. The DNA of the CDR3 is TGTGCCAGCAGCTCCGACGGAGGTTATAACTATGGCTACACCTTC.

The chain combines TRBV3-1 (or the pseudogene TRBV3-2) with TRBJ2-7; 8 bases line up with TRBD2. Germline V gene lookup returns CDR1 LGHDT and CDR2 YNNKEL (reference sequence). The CDR3 length is 12 residues. The V segment lost 5 bases and the J segment 4 bases; nucleotides outside the gene matches: 1. CDR3 coding DNA: TGTGCCAGCAGCGAGCGGGGGTACGAGCAGTACTTC. Its protein is CASSERGYEQYF.